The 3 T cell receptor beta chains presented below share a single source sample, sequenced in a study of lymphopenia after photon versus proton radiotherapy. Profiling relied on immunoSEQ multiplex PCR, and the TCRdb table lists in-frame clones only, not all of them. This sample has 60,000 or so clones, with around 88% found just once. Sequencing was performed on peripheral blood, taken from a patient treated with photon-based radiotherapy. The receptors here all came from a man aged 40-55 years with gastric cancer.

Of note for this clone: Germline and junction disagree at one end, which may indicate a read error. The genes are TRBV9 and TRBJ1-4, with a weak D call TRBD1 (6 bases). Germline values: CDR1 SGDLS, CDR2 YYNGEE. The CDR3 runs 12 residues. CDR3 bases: TGTGCCAGCAGTAAAGATGGTCGGGGGCTCATTTTT. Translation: CASSKDGRGLIF.

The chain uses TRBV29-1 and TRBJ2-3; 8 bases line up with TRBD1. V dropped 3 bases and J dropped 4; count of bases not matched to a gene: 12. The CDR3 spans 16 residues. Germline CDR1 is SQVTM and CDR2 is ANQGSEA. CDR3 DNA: TGCAGCGTTGAGGGTGGGTCAGGGGGCATCGCAGATACGCAGTATTTT. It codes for CSVEGGSGGIADTQYF.

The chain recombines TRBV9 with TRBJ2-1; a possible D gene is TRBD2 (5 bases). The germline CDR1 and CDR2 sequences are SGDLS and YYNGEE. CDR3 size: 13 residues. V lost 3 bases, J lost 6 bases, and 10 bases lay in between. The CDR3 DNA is TGTGCCAGCAGCGGGACTGGCGTCAATGAGCAGTTCTTC. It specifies CASSGTGVNEQFF. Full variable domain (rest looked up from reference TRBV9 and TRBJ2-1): DSGVTQTPKHLITATGQRVTLRCSPRSGDLSVYWYQQSLDQGLQFLIQYYNGEERAKGNILERFSAQQFPDLHSELNLSSLELGDSALYFCASSGTGVNEQFFGPGTRLTVL.